This T cell receptor (beta chain) emerged from a study of shared clonotypes between healthy human individuals. About the study: Participating donors consisted of a couple of women and a few men aged 18 to 49.

Replicate PCRs run on unsorted PBMC used 300 to 350 ng DNA, which was about 30,000 T cell genomes. The data were produced by immunoSEQ multiplex PCR, yet TCRdb's version contains in-frame clones alone and is incomplete. The sample consists of 450,000 to 500,000 clones, roughly 80% of them appearing once. As for this clone: As yet, its antigen is unknown. One base separates it from a far larger clone, so it is likely a read error. This specimen includes other DNA sequences encoding the same CDR3.

There are 16 residues in the CDR3. The germline gives CDR1 GTSNPN, CDR2 SVGIG (reference sequence). With 3 bases removed from V and 0 bases from J, the gap between germline ends came to 15 bases. General study findings and limits: Tissues were not sampled, only blood, and their repertoires likely differ. Clonotype sharing among donors was expected to depend on sequencing depth.

The source material was PBMCs. The sequence was obtained from a woman in her forties in good health. Some clones in this sample may be carry-over from other donors' samples. The chain carries TRBV30 and TRBJ1-5; tentatively, D is TRBD1 (6 bases). This CDR3 reads CAWSVGGDYSNQPQHF. As DNA, the CDR3 is TGTGCCTGGAGCGTAGGGGGTGACTATAGCAATCAGCCCCAGCATTTT.